Below, 8 T cell receptor beta chains from the same sample are listed, as sequenced in a study of cytomegalovirus exposure and HLA in healthy donors. Here immunoSEQ multiplex PCR was the method, and the copy in TCRdb shows in-frame clones only, minus some. Here the sample spans tens of thousands of clones, roughly 94% being singletons. Sequencing was performed on PBMCs. These receptor sequences come from a man between 18 and 35 years old in good health and CMV-seropositive.

J is TRBJ2-5 and V is TRBV5-1; D possibly corresponds to TRBD1 (5 bases). With 0 bases removed from V and 5 bases from J, the gap between germline ends came to 11 bases. In germline, CDR1 is SGHRS, CDR2 YFSETQ. The CDR3 contains 14 residues. The CDR3 is CASSLGDSRETQYF. CDR3 coding DNA: TGCGCCAGCAGCTTGGGAGACAGTCGGGAGACCCAGTACTTC. Complete variable domain (other parts from reference TRBV5-1 and TRBJ2-5): KAGVTQTPRYLIKTRGQQVTLSCSPISGHRSVSWYQQTPGQGLQFLFEYFSETQRNKGNFPGRFSGRQFSNSRSEMNVSTLELGDSALYLCASSLGDSRETQYFGPGTRLLVL.

V gene TRBV28 combines with J gene TRBJ1-1; TRBD1 might be the D (6 bases). The length of the CDR3 is 14 residues. Germline lookup yields CDR1 MDHEN and CDR2 SYDVKM. V shed 6 bases and J shed 3 bases, with 14 bases lying between them. This chain's CDR3 is CASRLGGPDTEAFF. As DNA, the CDR3 is TGTGCCAGCAGGCTGGGGGGGCCGGACACTGAAGCTTTCTTT.

As regards this clone: This CDR3 is also generated by other DNA sequences in the sample. The chain joins TRBV30 to TRBJ2-1, with D tentatively TRBD1 (6 bases). Germline CDR1 GTSNPN, CDR2 SVGIG (reference sequence). V was pared by 0 bases and J by 4 bases, with 7 bases between. This CDR3 spans 13 amino acids. The CDR3 nucleotides read TGTGCCTGGAGTGTAAGGGGGTACAATGAGCAGTTCTTC. Amino acid sequence: CAWSVRGYNEQFF.

The gene calls are TRBV5-4 and TRBJ2-3, with a possible D match to TRBD2 (5 bases). CDR1 SGHNT and CDR2 YYREEE come from the germline V gene (reference sequence). CDR3 length: 16 residues. Trimming stripped 0 bases from V and 4 bases from J, with 15 bases between. CDR3 protein: CASSLAGVSLSDTQYF. CDR3 DNA sequence: TGTGCCAGCAGCTTGGCCGGGGTCAGTTTGTCAGATACGCAGTATTTT.

The chain combines TRBV4-1 with TRBJ1-2; possible D gene TRBD1, 5 bases. The CDR3 is 16 amino acids. Deletions cut 4 bases from V and 4 bases from J, with 19 bases between. Germline V lookup: CDR1 MGHRA, CDR2 YSYEKL. The CDR3 DNA is TGCGCCAGCAGCCCCAGGGATGACGGCTTTTTCTATGGCTACACCTTC. Translated, it gives CASSPRDDGFFYGYTF.

The chain couples TRBV27 to TRBJ1-2; D not certain. Trimming took 7 bases from V and 8 from J, leaving 20 bases between them. Germline V gene data show CDR1 as MNHEY and CDR2 as SMNVEV (reference sequence). This CDR3 is built from 14 residues. The CDR3 DNA follows: TGTGCCAGCATGGAGAGCCCTCCATCTCACGGCTACACCTTC. Protein: CASMESPPSHGYTF.

V is TRBV5-1 and J is TRBJ1-2, with a weak D call TRBD1 (6 bases). This CDR3 is built from 13 residues. Germline V CDR1 and CDR2: SGHRS, YFSETQ. V lost 0 bases and J lost 6, with 9 bases in between. The CDR3 DNA follows: TGCGCCAGCAGCTTGGAGGGGGAAAATGGCTACACCTTC. Translating gives CASSLEGENGYTF.

The chain has TRBV15 and TRBJ1-2; a weak D match, TRBD1 (5 bases). The V gene's germline CDR1 is LNHNV and CDR2 YYDKDF (reference sequence). Trimming stripped 3 bases from V and 6 bases from J, with 20 bases between. The CDR3 runs 16 residues. The CDR3 coding sequence is TGTGCCACCAGCAGCCTGCGCAGGGCGGGAGGAGATGGCTACACCTTC. Translated: CATSSLRRAGGDGYTF. The variable domain in full, completed from reference TRBV15 and TRBJ1-2, reads DAMVIQNPRYQVTQFGKPVTLSCSQTLNHNVMYWYQQKSSQAPKLLFHYYDKDFNNEADTPDNFQSRRPNTSFCFLDIRSPGLGDTAMYLCATSSLRRAGGDGYTFGSGTRLTVV.